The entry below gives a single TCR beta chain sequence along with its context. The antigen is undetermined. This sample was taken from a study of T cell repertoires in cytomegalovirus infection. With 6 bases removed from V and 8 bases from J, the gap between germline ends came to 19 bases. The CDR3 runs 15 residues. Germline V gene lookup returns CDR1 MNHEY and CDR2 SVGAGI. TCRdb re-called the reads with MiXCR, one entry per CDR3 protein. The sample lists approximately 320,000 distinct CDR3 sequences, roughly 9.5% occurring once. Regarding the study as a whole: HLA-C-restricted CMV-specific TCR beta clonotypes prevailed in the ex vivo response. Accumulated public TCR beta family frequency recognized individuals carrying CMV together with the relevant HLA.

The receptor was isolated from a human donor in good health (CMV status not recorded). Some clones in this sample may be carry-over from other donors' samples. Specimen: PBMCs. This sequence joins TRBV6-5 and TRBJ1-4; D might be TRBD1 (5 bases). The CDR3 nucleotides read TGTGCCAGCAGCAATGAGGGGCGGGCTGAGGAAAAACTGTTTTTT. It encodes CASSNEGRAEEKLFF.